The rows below give T cell receptor beta chains drawn from one sample of a study of identical twins. TCRdb ran MiXCR on the 5' RACE reads and lists one entry per CDR3 protein. The table records nearly 900,000 distinct CDR3 sequences, about 12% of them present only once. The same data also contributed to another study, on yellow fever vaccine responses in identical twins.

The sample taken for sequencing was PBMCs. The receptors were gathered from a woman aged 18-29 years in good health. CDR3s include the opening cysteine and the closing phenylalanine or tryptophan. The D gene is left open where the match is weak. Where a row states a size, it is once, few, many or the class of an expanded clone; other rows omit it.

clone_size	d_call	cdr3_length	v_call	j_call	cdr3_nt	cdr3_aa
NA	NA	16	TRBV5-1	TRBJ2-3	TGCGCCAGCAGCTCGACGAGCGGCCAAAGCACAGATACGCAGTATTTT	CASSSTSGQSTDTQYF
NA	NA	13	TRBV20-1	TRBJ1-1	TGCAGTGCCAGTCTGGTCTTGAACACTGAAGCTTTCTTT	CSASLVLNTEAFF
few	NA	12	TRBV7-9	TRBJ1-4	TGTGCCAGCAGCTTCCCGGGGAATCGGCTGTTTTTT	CASSFPGNRLFF
many	TRBD2	15	TRBV19	TRBJ2-5	TGTGCCAGTAGTATAATGGACGGGAGGAGAGAGACCCAGTACTTC	CASSIMDGRRETQYF
few	NA	18	TRBV28	TRBJ1-2	TGTGCCAGCAGTTTTTTCGTCAGGGCACGGGGGGAAAGCTATGGCTACACCTTC	CASSFFVRARGESYGYTF
NA	NA	13	TRBV20-1	TRBJ1-2	TGCAGTGCTAGAGACTCGGGACCCGATGGCTACACCTTC	CSARDSGPDGYTF
many	TRBD2	16	TRBV27	TRBJ2-7	TGTGCCAGCAGTGCGTTTTTTAGCGGGAGCTACCACGAGCAGTACTTC	CASSAFFSGSYHEQYF
NA	NA	16	TRBV6-5	TRBJ2-2	TGTGCCAGCAGTTACCCTAGCCCCGCGAACACCGGGGAGCTGTTTTTT	CASSYPSPANTGELFF
NA	NA	18	TRBV2	TRBJ2-3	TGTGCCAACACCCCGGCGAGGGCGGGGGCGGGTCCGGCAGATACGCAGTATTTT	CANTPARAGAGPADTQYF
NA	NA	13	TRBV10-3	TRBJ2-7	TGTGCCACCCAGGGGAGGGTAACCTACGAGCAGTACTTC	CATQGRVTYEQYF
NA	TRBD1	15	TRBV7-9	TRBJ1-4	TGTGCCAGCAGCTTTTGGACAGGGGCCGATGAAAAACTGTTTTTT	CASSFWTGADEKLFF
NA	NA	14	TRBV7-2	TRBJ1-2	TGTGCCAGCAGCTTCTCCAGCTTTAACTATGGCTACACCTTC	CASSFSSFNYGYTF
NA	TRBD1	15	TRBV6-1	TRBJ2-2	TGTGCCAGCAGAAAGACAGGGGTCAACACCGGGGAGCTGTTTTTT	CASRKTGVNTGELFF
NA	NA	12	TRBV29-1	TRBJ1-2	TGCAGCGTTGCGGCAGCCACCTATGGCTACACCTTC	CSVAAATYGYTF
few	NA	15	TRBV12-3/TRBV12-4	TRBJ2-6	TGTGCCAGCAGTTTTTCAGGGGCTGGGGCCAACGTCCTGACTTTC	CASSFSGAGANVLTF
few	NA	11	TRBV2	TRBJ2-1	TGTGCCAGCAGGGTGTACAATGAGCAGTTCTTC	CASRVYNEQFF
NA	NA	16	TRBV5-1	TRBJ2-6	TGCGCCAGCAGCCGCGACAGGTCTTCAGGGGCCAACGTCCTGACTTTC	CASSRDRSSGANVLTF
few	TRBD1	15	TRBV28	TRBJ2-5	TGTGCCAGCAGCTCACCCGGGACAGGGGAAGAGACCCAGTACTTC	CASSSPGTGEETQYF
NA	NA	15	TRBV7-8	TRBJ2-2	TGTGCCAGCAGCTCACGACAGACGAACACCGGGGAGCTGTTTTTT	CASSSRQTNTGELFF
many	TRBD2	15	TRBV7-2	TRBJ2-1	TGTGCCAGCAGCCTTAGCGGGGGCAACTACAATGAGCAGTTCTTC	CASSLSGGNYNEQFF
NA	NA	15	TRBV3-1	TRBJ2-1	TGTGCCAGCAGCCAAGTCAAGGACGTCTACAATGAGCAGTTCTTC	CASSQVKDVYNEQFF
NA	TRBD1	15	TRBV5-6	TRBJ2-5	TGTGCCAGCAGCTCCTTACGGGACAGCCGAGGGACCCAGTACTTC	CASSSLRDSRGTQYF
many	TRBD2	18	TRBV3-1	TRBJ2-3	TGTGCCAGCAGCCAGAGTCCGAGGGCTAGCGGTAAGGGAGATACGCAGTATTTT	CASSQSPRASGKGDTQYF
NA	NA	15	TRBV7-9	TRBJ2-1	TGTGCCAGCAGCACCGGGTCCCATCTAGGAAGTGAGCAGTTCTTC	CASSTGSHLGSEQFF
many	NA	14	TRBV7-9	TRBJ1-1	TGTGCCAGCAGCCACGGGACATTGAACACTGAAGCTTTCTTT	CASSHGTLNTEAFF
many	NA	13	TRBV10-3	TRBJ2-1	TGTGCCATCAGTGCTCTAGCCTACAATGAGCAGTTCTTC	CAISALAYNEQFF
NA	TRBD1	18	TRBV4-1	TRBJ1-1	TGCGCCAGCAGCCAAGATAATCTGGGACAGTACATGAACACTGAAGCTTTCTTT	CASSQDNLGQYMNTEAFF
few	NA	14	TRBV6-1	TRBJ2-3	TGTGCCAGCGGAAAAGGGGCCTACACAGATACGCAGTATTTT	CASGKGAYTDTQYF
NA	TRBD1	15	TRBV11-2	TRBJ2-2	TGTGCCAGCAGCCTAGGACAGGGCTGGGTCGGGGAGCTGTTTTTT	CASSLGQGWVGELFF
NA	TRBD2	18	TRBV15	TRBJ2-3	TGTGCCACCAACAAAGGGAGACTAGCGGGGAACCCCGGAGATACGCAGTATTTT	CATNKGRLAGNPGDTQYF
NA	TRBD1	13	TRBV7-3	TRBJ1-1	TGTGCCAGCAGCCCACAGGGGACGCTTGAAGCTTTCTTT	CASSPQGTLEAFF
NA	TRBD1	15	TRBV6-2/TRBV6-3	TRBJ2-4	TGTGCCAGCAGTTATTCCAGGACAGGGGAAAACATTCAGTACTTC	CASSYSRTGENIQYF